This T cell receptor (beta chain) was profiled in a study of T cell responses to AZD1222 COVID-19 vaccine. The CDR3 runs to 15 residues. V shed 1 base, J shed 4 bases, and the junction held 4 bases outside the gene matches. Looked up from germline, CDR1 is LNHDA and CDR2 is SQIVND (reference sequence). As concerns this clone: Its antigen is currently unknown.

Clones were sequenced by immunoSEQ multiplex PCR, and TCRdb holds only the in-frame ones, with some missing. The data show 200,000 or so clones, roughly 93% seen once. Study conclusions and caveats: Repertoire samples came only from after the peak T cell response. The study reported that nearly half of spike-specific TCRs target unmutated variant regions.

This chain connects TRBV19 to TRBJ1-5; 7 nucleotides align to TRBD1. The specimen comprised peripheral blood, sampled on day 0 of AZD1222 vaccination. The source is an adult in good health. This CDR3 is CASSIGPGGNQPQHF. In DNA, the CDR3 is TGTGCCAGTAGTATAGGTCCAGGGGGAAATCAGCCCCAGCATTTT.